This note documents a single T cell receptor beta chain sequence. Its antigen is currently unknown. The CDR3 consists of 16 residues. CDR1 LNHDA and CDR2 SQIVND come from the germline V gene (reference sequence). Trimming shortened V by 4 bases and J by 2 bases, and 18 bases separated the two germline ends. The data were taken from a study of a mutant IDH1 vaccine in newly diagnosed glioma. The wider study: Treated patients showed a male proportion of approximately 60%, a female proportion of roughly 40%, and a mean age of about 44 years. Before enrollment, the patients had been treated with radiotherapy alone, temozolomide alone, or both together. Most of them had received both.

The sample's time point: baseline, week 1 (first vaccination visit). Described treatment: pre-vaccination baseline after standard-of-care therapy. Method: immunoSEQ multiplex PCR; TCRdb's copy keeps in-frame clones and lacks some. The sample holds about 92,000 clones, roughly four fifths seen once. Points from the study as a whole: It seemed that pseudoprogression was not linked to changes in the top peripheral T cell clonotypes. The vaccine induced immune responses, and these occurred in approximately 93% of patients.

The sample was PBMCs, taken from a glioma patient treated with radiotherapy, temozolomide or both. This clonotype was obtained from a woman aged 45-60 years with glioma. The gene calls are TRBV19 and TRBJ2-7; D ambiguous. CDR3 region: CASSTSIGLGAYEQYF. The CDR3 nucleotides read TGTGCCAGTAGTACTTCCATAGGGCTAGGTGCCTACGAGCAGTACTTC.